This TCR beta chain was profiled in a study of sequential checkpoint blockade in melanoma. TCRdb's table, derived via immunoSEQ multiplex PCR, lists solely in-frame clones and lacks some. The sample contains about 5,500 clones, around 57% of which appear only once. V dropped 0 bases and J dropped 0 bases, with 11 bases sitting between them. Germline V gene lookup returns CDR1 LGHNA and CDR2 YSLEER. CDR3 length equals 16 residues. Treatment meaning: randomized to nivolumab then ipilimumab (arm A) or the reverse (arm B). Sorted cells were live CD3+CD8+, lacking CD19 and CD56, from PBMCs. This clonotype was obtained from a human donor with melanoma. This chain links TRBV4-3 with TRBJ1-2; D ambiguous. The sequencing used CD8+ T cells sorted from blood (inferred from file names), collected from a patient given nivolumab and ipilimumab in sequence. CDR3: CASSQEWAPANYGYTF. DNA for the CDR3: TGCGCCAGCAGCCAAGAGTGGGCTCCAGCTAACTATGGCTACACCTTC.